The 19 T cell receptor beta chains reported below all come from one sample, sequenced in a study of blood T cell repertoires in COVID-19 (dated by TCRdb to the early 2020s). Library construction relied on the immunoSEQ multiplex PCR assay. The clones in this table, taken by TCRdb from immuneACCESS, are in-frame only. Not every clone is retained; where verified, under half of the shortfall comes from an unresolved V gene, and the cause of the rest is unknown. Present in this sample are 110,000 to 150,000 clones, 75% to 90% of which were seen just once. Roughly 3% of the sample is in the top ten clones. Input material: peripheral blood. The receptors come from a woman aged 55-69 years with active COVID-19.

The rearrangement links TRBV19 to TRBJ1-1; 7 bases agree with TRBD1. V shed 6 bases and J 5 bases; nucleotides not matched to a gene: 3. Looked up from germline, CDR1 is LNHDA and CDR2 is SQIVND (reference sequence). The CDR3 is made up of 12 amino acids. The CDR3, as DNA: TGTGCCAGTAGACTACAGGGGACTGAAGCTTTCTTT. Amino acid sequence: CASRLQGTEAFF.

The V gene is TRBV28, the J gene TRBJ2-7; 8 bases fit TRBD2. J gave up 3 bases and V 2 bases, and 12 bases lay outside the gene matches. CDR3 size: 17 residues. From germline, CDR1 is MDHEN and CDR2 SYDVKM. The CDR3 nucleotides read TGTGCCAGCAGTTTACGGTCGCTGATAGCGGGGTTCTACGAGCAGTACTTC. It yields the protein CASSLRSLIAGFYEQYF.

The chain has TRBV18 and TRBJ2-1; TRBD2 matches at 8 bases. The germline V gene encodes CDR1 KGHSH and CDR2 LQKENI. V lost 4 bases to trimming and J lost 2 bases; unmatched junction nucleotides: 10. The CDR3 spans 17 residues. In DNA form, the CDR3 reads TGTGCCAGCTCACTTGCAGGAGGACTAGCACCCTACAATGAGCAGTTCTTC. This translates into CASSLAGGLAPYNEQFF.

The V gene is TRBV6-1, the J gene TRBJ2-3, with 8 bases fitting TRBD2. V dropped 4 bases and J dropped 1; count of bases not matched to a gene: 10. Germline CDR1 reads MNHNS; CDR2 reads SASEGT. The CDR3 sequence is 17 residues long. CDR3 in amino acids: CASSVRSGRFGTDTQYF. The CDR3 DNA follows: TGTGCCAGCAGTGTTAGAAGCGGGAGATTTGGCACAGATACGCAGTATTTT.

Here the CDR3 DNA reads TGTGCCAGCAGCCCGACAGGGACCAATCAGCCCCAGCATTTT. Protein sequence: CASSPTGTNQPQHF. V usage is TRBV6-2 or TRBV6-3 and J usage is TRBJ1-5; 7 bases agree with TRBD1. Germline-derived CDR1 and CDR2 are MNHEY and SVGEGT. CDR3 size: 14 residues. Unmatched junction bases numbered 5, after V lost 6 bases and J lost 3 bases.

This sequence joins TRBV4-2 and TRBJ2-1; 10 bases line up with TRBD2. The CDR3 has 16 residues. V lost 0 bases and J lost 10; bases outside the gene matches: 9. The V gene's germline CDR1 is LGHNA and CDR2 YNFKEQ. CDR3 sequence (DNA): TGTGCCAGCAGCCAAGAATGGACTAGCGGTGGGGAGGAGCAGTTCTTC. This gives the protein CASSQEWTSGGEEQFF.

The chain is built from TRBV7-9 and TRBJ2-1; a weak D match, TRBD2 (6 bases). The CDR3 has 16 amino acids. Trimming left V 2 bases short and J 0 bases short, with 11 bases between. Germline CDR1 SEHNR, CDR2 FQNEAQ (reference sequence). CDR3 DNA sequence: TGTGCCAGCAGCTTAACTCTAGCGTTCTCCTACAATGAGCAGTTCTTC. It is translated as CASSLTLAFSYNEQFF.

This rearrangement joins TRBV18 to TRBJ1-4; D ambiguous. CDR1 KGHSH and CDR2 LQKENI come from the germline V gene. The CDR3 length is 12 residues. Trimming stripped 3 bases from V and 6 bases from J, with 5 bases between. The CDR3 DNA is TGTGCCAGCTCACCCCCCGATGAAAAACTGTTTTTT. Its translation is CASSPPDEKLFF.

The gene calls are TRBV5-4 and TRBJ2-7, with a weak D call TRBD2 (6 bases). Germline V gene sequence: CDR1 SGHNT, CDR2 YYREEE (reference sequence). This CDR3 contains 15 residues. V was pared by 3 bases and J by 5 bases, with 18 bases between. The CDR3 spells CASSSGGSWGDEQYF. In DNA, the CDR3 is TGTGCCAGCAGCTCTGGAGGTAGTTGGGGGGACGAGCAGTACTTC.

This chain uses TRBV4-3 with TRBJ2-5, with 16 positions matching TRBD2. Germline loops: CDR1 LGHNA, CDR2 YSLEER. The CDR3 is made up of 16 amino acids. V shed 4 bases and J 2 bases; nucleotides not matched to a gene: 1. CDR3: CASSPGLAGGQETQYF. The CDR3 DNA sequence: TGCGCCAGCAGCCCGGGACTAGCGGGAGGGCAAGAGACCCAGTACTTC.

The gene calls are TRBV18 and TRBJ1-2; 12 bases match TRBD1. Germline assignment: CDR1 KGHSH and CDR2 LQKENI. With 1 base clipped from V and 5 bases from J, the junction kept 5 bases outside the gene matches. This CDR3 region has 16 residues. CDR3 DNA sequence: TGTGCCAGCTCACCACGGGACAGGGGGCAGCGTTATGGCTACACCTTC. Amino acid sequence: CASSPRDRGQRYGYTF.

The chain uses TRBV7-9 and TRBJ1-5; D is perhaps TRBD1 (6 bases). Germline V gene data show CDR1 as SEHNR and CDR2 as FQNEAQ (reference sequence). V dropped 4 bases and J dropped 5 bases, with 9 bases sitting between them. The CDR3 runs to 13 residues. The CDR3 region is CASSYSGDQPQHF. CDR3 DNA sequence: TGTGCCAGCAGCTACTCAGGGGATCAGCCCCAGCATTTT.

This clone has a single count. The V gene is TRBV7-6, the J gene TRBJ2-2, with 7 bases that match TRBD1. J lost 4 bases, V lost 2 bases, and 4 bases had no gene match. Per germline, CDR1 SGHVS and CDR2 FNYEAQ. This CDR3 has 15 residues. The CDR3 nucleotides read TGTGCCAGCAGCTTAAACAGGGGTGGCACCGGGGAGCTGTTTTTT. Its protein is CASSLNRGGTGELFF.

The chain couples TRBV14 to TRBJ2-3; D is unclear. Trimming took 4 bases from V and 0 from J, leaving 8 bases between them. CDR1 is SGHDN, CDR2 FVKESK, per germline. The length of the CDR3 is 14 residues. This CDR3 is CASSPHGSTDTQYF. DNA for the CDR3: TGTGCCAGCAGCCCCCATGGCAGCACAGATACGCAGTATTTT.

With respect to this clone: The limits of the CDR3 on the DNA are not certain, so only TCRdb's listed CDR3 is given. The CDR3 region is CARYLCRDRVAYEQYF. V gene TRBV27 combines with J gene TRBJ2-7; the table's D call of TRBD1 was not tested on the DNA. Germline V gene lookup returns CDR1 MNHEY and CDR2 SMNVEV (reference sequence). The CDR3 numbers 16 amino acids, ends counted.

CDR3 sequence: CASSLAVTGESGNTIYF. CDR3 coding DNA: TGTGCCAGCAGCTTAGCAGTAACAGGGGAATCTGGAAACACCATATATTTT. The chain joins TRBV7-9 to TRBJ1-3, with 7 bases identical to TRBD1. Germline lookup yields CDR1 SEHNR and CDR2 FQNEAQ (reference sequence). With V trimmed by 0 bases and J by 1 base, 6 bases remained unmatched. The CDR3 covers 17 residues.

The V call is TRBV9, the J call TRBJ2-3; 7 nucleotides line up with TRBD2. Germline trimming cut 3 bases from V and 4 bases from J; bases unmatched to any gene: 8. Germline lookup yields CDR1 SGDLS and CDR2 YYNGEE. CDR3 length: 15 amino acids. The CDR3: CASSAQAGTPDTQYF. The CDR3 DNA sequence: TGTGCCAGCAGCGCCCAAGCGGGAACTCCAGATACGCAGTATTTT.

The CDR3 DNA sequence: TGTGCCAGCACCCGGGGAGGGGCGACGAACACCGGGGAGCTGTTTTTT. Translated: CASTRGGATNTGELFF. The gene calls are TRBV5-5 and TRBJ2-2, with 7 bases aligning to TRBD2. The CDR3 is made up of 16 amino acids. Germline values: CDR1 SGHKS, CDR2 YYEKEE (reference sequence). The trim removed 6 bases at V and 0 bases at J, leaving 8 bases unmatched. The entire variable domain, with the rest obtained from reference TRBV5-5 and TRBJ2-2, is as follows: DAGVTQSPTHLIKTRGQQVTLRCSPISGHKSVSWYQQVLGQGPQFIFQYYEKEERGRGNFPDRFSARQFPNYSSELNVNALLLGDSALYLCASTRGGATNTGELFFGEGSRLTVL.

The V and J genes are TRBV28 and TRBJ2-1; 13 bases agree with TRBD2. Per germline, CDR1 MDHEN and CDR2 SYDVKM. CDR3 length: 14 amino acids. V lost 9 bases and J lost 7; bases outside the gene matches: 6. This CDR3 reads CASKGTSGVNEQFF. The CDR3 nucleotides read TGTGCCAGTAAGGGGACTAGCGGGGTTAATGAGCAGTTCTTC.